The sequence of this T cell receptor (beta chain) was determined in a study of blood T cell repertoires in COVID-19. For the study at large: Material from acute and convalescent COVID-19 was sourced from the United States, Italy and Spain. Sample material is recorded as cDNA or gDNA derived from T cells, B-cell-depleted T cells, or PBMCs.

This CDR3 spans 14 amino acids. V was trimmed by 5 bases and J by 3 bases, leaving 14 bases between them. The germline V gene has CDR1 LGHNA and CDR2 YSLEER. Per the authors' pipeline: Amplification from reference gene primers served as the basis for estimated nucleated cell counts. Profiling relied on immunoSEQ multiplex PCR, and the TCRdb table lists in-frame clones only, not all of them. The V and J calls and clone size come from that table; D and trimming were worked out from the DNA. The table includes roughly 150,000 clones, 84% detected once. The sample taken for sequencing was peripheral blood. The receptor was isolated from a woman in her 50s with acute or convalescent COVID-19. This chain connects TRBV4-3 to TRBJ2-7, with D possibly TRBD2 on 5 matching bases. In DNA, the CDR3 is TGCGCCAGCAGCTCGGCGGTACTAGGCTACGAGCAGTACTTC. Translating it yields CASSSAVLGYEQYF.